The 3 T cell receptor beta chains below were found in one sample sequenced in a study of blood T cell repertoires in COVID-19. Data came from immunoSEQ multiplex PCR; TCRdb stores just in-frame clones and leaves some out. The sample yields some 250,000 clones, 88% seen once. The sequencing input was peripheral blood. Every receptor here comes from a woman aged 25 to 39 with acute or convalescent COVID-19.

The rearrangement joins TRBV5-1 to TRBJ2-7, with TRBD2 as a possible D gene (6 bases). Trimming removed 8 bases from V and 2 bases from J, with 20 bases in between. This CDR3 has 15 residues. Germline CDR1 SGHRS, CDR2 YFSETQ. The CDR3 region has the DNA TGCGCCAGTAAGTCCGGTGCGGGAAAGCCCTACGAGCAGTACTTC. Its protein is CASKSGAGKPYEQYF.

This clone was seen a single time. The chain recombines TRBV10-1 with TRBJ2-3, with a possible D match to TRBD2 (5 bases). The CDR3 totals 15 residues. CDR1 and CDR2 from the germline V gene are WNHNN and SYGVQD (reference sequence). Trimming pared 2 bases from V and 0 bases from J, leaving 9 bases between. This CDR3 is CASSEDRTSTDTQYF. CDR3 nucleotides: TGCGCCAGCAGTGAGGATAGGACTAGCACAGATACGCAGTATTTT.

A word on this clone: The identical CDR3 is also encoded by other nucleotide sequences in the sample. Here the CDR3 reads CASSYSPGQETQYF. CDR3 DNA sequence: TGTGCCAGCAGTTACTCTCCAGGCCAAGAGACCCAGTACTTC. V and J are TRBV6-2 or TRBV6-3 and TRBJ2-5; D is unclear. Trimming cost V 0 bases and J 1 base, with 6 bases left between them. The germline V gene encodes CDR1 MNHEY and CDR2 SVGEGT. The CDR3 runs to 14 residues.